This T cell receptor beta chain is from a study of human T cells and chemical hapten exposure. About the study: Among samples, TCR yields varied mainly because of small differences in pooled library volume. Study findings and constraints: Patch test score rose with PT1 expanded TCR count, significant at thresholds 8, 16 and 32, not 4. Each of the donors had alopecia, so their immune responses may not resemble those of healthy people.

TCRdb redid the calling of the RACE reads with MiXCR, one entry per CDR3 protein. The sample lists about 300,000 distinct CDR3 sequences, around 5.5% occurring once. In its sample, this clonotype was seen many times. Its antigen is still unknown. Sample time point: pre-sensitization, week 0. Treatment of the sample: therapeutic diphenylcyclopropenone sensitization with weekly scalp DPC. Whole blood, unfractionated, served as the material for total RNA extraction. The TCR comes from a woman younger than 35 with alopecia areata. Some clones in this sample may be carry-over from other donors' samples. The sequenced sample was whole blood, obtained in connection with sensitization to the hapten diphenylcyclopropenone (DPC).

The CDR3: CASSPTDSNQPQHF. For the CDR3, the DNA is TGTGCCAGCAGCCCGACGGATAGCAATCAGCCCCAGCATTTT. This chain joins TRBV12-3 or TRBV12-4 and TRBJ1-5, with D uncertain. Trimming removed 6 bases at V and 0 bases at J, with 9 bases between. The CDR3 loop spans 14 amino acids.